Below, 21 T cell receptor beta chains from the same sample are listed, as sequenced in a study of OX40 agonist ivuxolimab in advanced cancers. The data were produced by immunoSEQ multiplex PCR, yet TCRdb's version contains in-frame clones alone and is incomplete. This table holds just under 100,000 clones, roughly 94% found once. The material sequenced was CD4+ or CD8+ T cells sorted from blood, taken in a trial of the OX40 agonist ivuxolimab. The source of these receptors is an adult with an advanced solid tumor such as melanoma, head and neck, liver or kidney cancer.

V gene TRBV5-1 combines with J gene TRBJ2-1, with 9 bases that match TRBD2. The CDR3 covers 20 residues. V trimming: 1 base; J trimming: 2 bases; junction bases outside the gene matches: 16. CDR1 and CDR2 (germline): SGHRS, YFSETQ. This CDR3 reads CASSLWLGGGRATAYNEQFF. Written as DNA, the CDR3 is TGCGCCAGCAGCTTGTGGTTGGGAGGCGGGAGGGCCACAGCCTACAATGAGCAGTTCTTC. The variable domain in full, with the rest retrieved from reference TRBV5-1 and TRBJ2-1, is KAGVTQTPRYLIKTRGQQVTLSCSPISGHRSVSWYQQTPGQGLQFLFEYFSETQRNKGNFPGRFSGRQFSNSRSEMNVSTLELGDSALYLCASSLWLGGGRATAYNEQFFGPGTRLTVL.

CDR3 protein: CAILKGQLSNGYTF. The CDR3 nucleotides read TGTGCCATCCTGAAAGGACAGCTCTCAAATGGCTACACCTTC. The chain carries TRBV7-3 and TRBJ1-2; TRBD1 is a possible D gene (6 bases). With 10 bases removed from V and 6 bases from J, the gap between germline ends came to 21 bases. The CDR3 has 14 amino acids. Germline assignment: CDR1 SGHTA and CDR2 FQGTGA.

As to this clone: One end of the junction does not line up with germline, which may come from a read error. The chain joins TRBV5-1 to TRBJ1-1, with D perhaps matching TRBD1 (6 bases). CDR1 is SGHRS, CDR2 YFSETQ, per germline. The CDR3 is 15 amino acids. This CDR3 is CASRGDGQRNAEAFF. CDR3 coding DNA: TGCGCCAGCAGGGGAGATGGACAGAGGAACGCTGAAGCTTTCTTT.

The chain has TRBV5-4 and TRBJ1-2; 10 bases map to TRBD1. The CDR3 totals 17 residues. V lost 4 bases to trimming and J lost 6 bases; unmatched junction nucleotides: 15. The germline V gene has CDR1 SGHNT and CDR2 YYREEE (reference sequence). The CDR3 region has the DNA TGTGCCAGCAGCGGAACCGGGACAGGGGATTTAAGAGATGGCTACACCTTC. It specifies CASSGTGTGDLRDGYTF.

This clone has a single count. The V call is TRBV6-1, the J call TRBJ1-5; 7 nucleotides align to TRBD1. V lost 6 bases and J lost 11; bases outside the gene matches: 10. The CDR3 is made up of 13 amino acids. CDR1 and CDR2 (germline): MNHNS, SASEGT. CDR3 loop: CASRRQGGSAQHF. The CDR3 DNA reads as TGTGCCAGCAGGAGACAGGGAGGGTCAGCCCAGCATTTT.

A remark on this clone: The same CDR3 can be traced to other DNA sequences in this sample. The chain combines TRBV4-3 with TRBJ2-3, with TRBD2 matching over 7 bases. This CDR3 is built from 17 residues. Germline V gives CDR1 LGHNA, CDR2 YSLEER. After removal of 2 bases from V and 0 bases from J, the junction contained 8 bases not matched to a gene. DNA for the CDR3: TGCGCCAGCAGCCAAACTCCTGGGGGGGGGAGCACAGATACGCAGTATTTT. Translated, it gives CASSQTPGGGSTDTQYF.

The sample holds one count of this clone. This chain connects TRBV6-5 to TRBJ1-5; the D is unclear. The V gene's germline CDR1 is MNHEY and CDR2 SVGAGI. This CDR3 spans 15 amino acids. V shed 0 bases and J shed 1 base, with 7 bases lying between them. CDR3 nucleotide sequence: TGTGCCAGCAGTTACTCAGACTCAAGCAATCAGCCCCAGCATTTT. Protein: CASSYSDSSNQPQHF.

This clone was observed a handful of times. The chain joins TRBV10-3 to TRBJ1-1, with TRBD1 as a possible D gene (5 bases). The CDR3 extends over 15 amino acids. Trimming took 0 bases from V and 2 from J, leaving 10 bases between them. Germline V gene data show CDR1 as ENHRY and CDR2 as SYGVKD. CDR3 sequence reads: CAISESRQGNTEAFF. The CDR3 bases are TGTGCCATCAGTGAGTCGCGTCAGGGCAACACTGAAGCTTTCTTT.

The gene calls are TRBV7-9 and TRBJ2-3; no reliable D call. The CDR3 has 14 amino acids. Germline CDR1 is SEHNR and CDR2 is FQNEAQ (reference sequence). V dropped 6 bases and J dropped 2 bases, with 12 bases sitting between them. CDR3 DNA: TGTGCCAGCAGTAATTATAGCCCCACAGATACGCAGTATTTT. It translates to CASSNYSPTDTQYF.

J is TRBJ2-5 and V is TRBV7-6; possibly TRBD1 or TRBD2 for D (5 bases each). V was trimmed by 5 bases and J by 2 bases, leaving 9 bases between them. Per germline, CDR1 SGHVS and CDR2 FNYEAQ. CDR3 length equals 13 residues. The CDR3 bases are TGTGCCAGCAGCCCGGGACCTCAAGAGACCCAGTACTTC. Its translation is CASSPGPQETQYF.

This clone has only one observation. CDR3 nucleotide sequence: TGCGCCAGCACCGTTGGGGGGACAGACTTCACAGATACGCAGTATTTT. It translates to CASTVGGTDFTDTQYF. V and J are TRBV5-1 and TRBJ2-3; perhaps TRBD1 as D (7 bases). The CDR3 is made up of 16 amino acids. The V and J ends lost 6 bases and 2 bases respectively, with 19 bases between them. Germline CDR1 is SGHRS and CDR2 is YFSETQ.

This chain uses TRBV6-5 with TRBJ2-1; D gene unclear. The V gene lost 6 bases and the J gene lost 0 bases, with 12 bases spanning the gap. The CDR3 length is 15 residues. Germline lookup yields CDR1 MNHEY and CDR2 SVGAGI. The CDR3 DNA reads as TGTGCCAGCAGGGCCGCGGCCTACTCCTACAATGAGCAGTTCTTC. Translating it yields CASRAAAYSYNEQFF.

This clone was counted a single time. The rearrangement uses TRBV7-2 and TRBJ2-1; 10 positions agree with TRBD2. The CDR3 covers 15 residues. V shed 2 bases and J 9 bases; nucleotides not matched to a gene: 7. In germline, CDR1 is SGHTA, CDR2 FQGNSA. The CDR3 DNA is TGTGCCAGCAGCTTAAGCGGGAGGGCCCTTGGTGAGCAGTTCTTC. Translation: CASSLSGRALGEQFF.

The CDR3 reads CASSQDYNEQFF. The DNA for the CDR3 is TGTGCCAGCAGCCAGGACTACAATGAGCAGTTCTTC. This chain uses TRBV14 with TRBJ2-1; D unclear. The CDR3 loop spans 12 amino acids. Germline V gene data show CDR1 as SGHDN and CDR2 as FVKESK. Trimming took off 3 bases at V and 3 bases at J, with 3 bases between the two ends.

The chain carries TRBV4-1 and TRBJ2-3; tentatively, D is TRBD1 (6 bases). This CDR3 is built from 15 residues. Germline CDR1 MGHRA, CDR2 YSYEKL. Trimming shortened V by 0 bases and J by 6 bases, and 13 bases separated the two germline ends. The CDR3 DNA reads TGCGCCAGCAGCCAAGATGGGGGCAGGGAGGATACGCAGTATTTT. Protein: CASSQDGGREDTQYF.

This clone showed up just once. The rearrangement links TRBV29-1 to TRBJ1-3; D possibly corresponds to TRBD1 (6 bases). The V end lost 7 bases, the J end lost 0 bases, and 13 bases lay between the germline ends. Germline assignment: CDR1 SQVTM and CDR2 ANQGSEA. The CDR3 spans 14 residues. CDR3 coding DNA: TGCAGCGGTCGGACAGACAGCTCTGGAAACACCATATATTTT. Encoded protein: CSGRTDSSGNTIYF.

The rearrangement links TRBV19 to TRBJ1-1, with a weak D call TRBD1 (5 bases). Germline V lookup: CDR1 LNHDA, CDR2 SQIVND (reference sequence). CDR3 length: 13 amino acids. V shed 5 bases and J shed 11 bases, with 18 bases lying between them. The CDR3: CASSLPGGSRAFF. The CDR3 nucleotides read TGTGCCAGTAGTCTACCTGGGGGGTCTCGGGCTTTCTTT.

The rearrangement links TRBV7-9 to TRBJ2-7; a weak D match, TRBD1 (5 bases). This CDR3 comprises 14 residues. From germline, CDR1 is SEHNR and CDR2 FQNEAQ (reference sequence). V was shortened by 5 bases and J by 1 base, with 12 bases between the two germline ends. The CDR3: CASSLRTPSYEQYF. CDR3 nucleotides: TGTGCCAGCAGCCTAAGGACACCTTCCTACGAGCAGTACTTC. Complete variable domain (other parts from reference TRBV7-9 and TRBJ2-7): DTGVSQNPRHKITKRGQNVTFRCDPISEHNRLYWYRQTLGQGPEFLTYFQNEAQLEKSRLLSDRFSAERPKGSFSTLEIQRTEQGDSAMYLCASSLRTPSYEQYFGPGTRLTVT.

Concerning this clone itself: Different DNA sequences within this sample yield the same CDR3. The chain combines TRBV7-3 with TRBJ1-1, with D perhaps TRBD1 (5 bases). The CDR3 is made up of 13 amino acids. The ends were cut back, 4 bases at V and 1 base at J, with 7 bases in the middle. CDR1 SGHTA and CDR2 FQGTGA come from the germline V gene. CDR3 residues: CASSYDRNTEAFF. The CDR3 region has the DNA TGTGCCAGCAGCTACGACAGGAACACTGAAGCTTTCTTT.

The chain combines TRBV6-6 with TRBJ1-2; D is unresolved. CDR1 is MNHNY and CDR2 is SVGAGI in the germline V gene (reference sequence). The CDR3 loop spans 14 amino acids. V lost 4 bases, J lost 1 base, and 10 bases lay in between. The CDR3: CASSSGPRNYGYTF. CDR3 nucleotide sequence: TGTGCCAGCAGTTCTGGCCCACGTAACTATGGCTACACCTTC.

This chain's CDR3 is CASSRGSATEAFF. CDR3 nucleotide sequence: TGTGCCAGCAGTAGGGGATCGGCCACTGAAGCTTTCTTT. The chain combines TRBV6-6 with TRBJ1-1, with D tentatively TRBD1 (5 bases). The CDR3 sequence is 13 residues long. Deletions cut 5 bases from V and 4 bases from J, with 11 bases between. The germline V gene has CDR1 MNHNY and CDR2 SVGAGI (reference sequence).